Presented here are 9 T cell receptor beta chains from one specimen sequenced in a study of shared clonotypes between healthy human individuals. Clones were sequenced by immunoSEQ multiplex PCR, and TCRdb holds only the in-frame ones, with some missing. The sample lists about 1.1 million clones, 70% to 80% occurring once. Sequenced material: memory CD4+ T cells from PBMCs. Sample subset: CD45RA-negative fraction. The origin of the receptors is a man in his late teens or twenties in good health. Some clones in this sample may be carry-over from other donors' samples.

This chain links TRBV9 with TRBJ1-2; D perhaps matches TRBD1 (5 bases). The CDR3 has 13 amino acids. Trimming shortened V by 3 bases and J by 6 bases, and 12 bases separated the two germline ends. Germline-derived CDR1 and CDR2 are SGDLS and YYNGEE. For the CDR3, the DNA is TGTGCCAGCAGCGGTGGGGGTTGGAATGGCTACACCTTC. It encodes CASSGGGWNGYTF.

The chain carries TRBV28 and TRBJ2-1; 10 bases line up with TRBD1. The CDR3 contains 16 residues. Trimming took 6 bases from V and 5 from J; bases not matched to a gene: 10. Germline CDR1 is MDHEN and CDR2 is SYDVKM. CDR3 region: CASSHSGTGDHNEQFF. In DNA, the CDR3 is TGTGCCAGCAGCCATTCCGGGACAGGGGACCACAATGAGCAGTTCTTC.

The chain has TRBV5-1 and TRBJ2-7; 7 nucleotides line up with TRBD1. The CDR3 has 14 amino acids. With 4 bases clipped from V and 4 bases from J, the junction kept 8 bases outside the gene matches. Germline loops: CDR1 SGHRS, CDR2 YFSETQ. CDR3 in DNA: TGCGCCAGCAGCACAAACAGGGGTCTGTACGAGCAGTACTTC. Amino acid sequence: CASSTNRGLYEQYF.

V and J are TRBV19 and TRBJ1-2; weak D call: TRBD1 (6 bases). Trimming shortened V by 8 bases and J by 4 bases, and 20 bases separated the two germline ends. The CDR3 contains 15 residues. Germline-derived CDR1 and CDR2 are LNHDA and SQIVND (reference sequence). In DNA, the CDR3 is TGTGCCAGTGGGACCGGGACACAGACTTTCTATGGCTACACCTTC. It encodes CASGTGTQTFYGYTF.

The rearrangement uses TRBV5-1 and TRBJ2-7, with 13 bases identical to TRBD2. This CDR3 comprises 16 residues. J gave up 8 bases and V 0 bases, and 8 bases lay outside the gene matches. CDR1 is SGHRS, CDR2 YFSETQ, per germline. The CDR3 sequence is CASSLDTGLAGVKQYF. The CDR3 region has the DNA TGCGCCAGCAGCTTGGATACTGGACTAGCGGGAGTCAAGCAGTACTTC.

CDR3: CASNPRRTDTQYF. Written as DNA, the CDR3 is TGTGCCAGCAACCCGAGGCGGACAGATACGCAGTATTTT. This rearrangement joins TRBV6-6 to TRBJ2-3; D unclear. Deletions cut 7 bases from V and 3 bases from J, with 11 bases between. CDR1 and CDR2 from the germline V gene are MNHNY and SVGAGI (reference sequence). The CDR3 has 13 residues.

The chain links TRBV29-1 to TRBJ1-1; D unclear. CDR3 length equals 12 residues. In germline, CDR1 is SQVTM, CDR2 ANQGSEA. V dropped 4 bases and J dropped 1 base, with 7 bases sitting between them. CDR3 bases: TGCAGCGTTGTGCCCGGGAACACTGAAGCTTTCTTT. Translated: CSVVPGNTEAFF.

The sample holds many counts of this clone. The J gene is TRBJ2-3, the V gene TRBV20-1; perhaps D is TRBD1 or TRBD2 (5 bases each). The V end was cut by 6 bases, the J end by 11 bases, with 12 bases between. CDR3 length: 10 amino acids. Germline lookup yields CDR1 DFQATT and CDR2 SNEGSKA (reference sequence). The CDR3 coding sequence is TGCAGTGCCGGGACCCCCCGGCAGTATTTT. Encoded protein: CSAGTPRQYF.

The rearrangement uses TRBV5-1 and TRBJ2-3; D not resolved. CDR1 is SGHRS and CDR2 is YFSETQ in the germline V gene. Trimming cost V 4 bases and J 6 bases, with 15 bases left between them. The CDR3 sequence is 14 residues long. The CDR3 spells CASSPGPAPDTQYF. CDR3 nucleotide sequence: TGCGCCAGCAGCCCCGGACCAGCTCCTGATACGCAGTATTTT.